This T cell receptor (beta chain) was sequenced for a study of cytomegalovirus exposure and HLA in healthy donors. Study-wide results and limits: The authors listed 180 or so TCR beta chains as cytomegalovirus-associated. Later on, a genetic analysis was performed. It linked a missense variant in DCLRE1C with V- and J-gene trimming of TCR beta.

The PCR made use of 60 Vbeta and 13 Jbeta primers. The assay was immunoSEQ multiplex PCR, and TCRdb's table has in-frame clones only and misses some. Counted here are more than 65,000 clones, about 75% occurring once; the ten biggest clones make up approximately 6%. Germline CDR1 and CDR2: MGHRA and YSYEKL. V shed 0 bases and J shed 3 bases, with 9 bases lying between them. CDR3 size: 15 residues. This clone is labeled as medium-sized. Its target is unknown. The genes are TRBV4-1 and TRBJ1-5, with D perhaps matching TRBD1 (5 bases). The sequence derives from a female donor in good health and CMV-seronegative. Sample: PBMCs. In nucleotides, the CDR3 is TGCGCCAGCAGCCAAGAAGGGGCAACCAATCAGCCCCAGCATTTT. This gives the protein CASSQEGATNQPQHF.